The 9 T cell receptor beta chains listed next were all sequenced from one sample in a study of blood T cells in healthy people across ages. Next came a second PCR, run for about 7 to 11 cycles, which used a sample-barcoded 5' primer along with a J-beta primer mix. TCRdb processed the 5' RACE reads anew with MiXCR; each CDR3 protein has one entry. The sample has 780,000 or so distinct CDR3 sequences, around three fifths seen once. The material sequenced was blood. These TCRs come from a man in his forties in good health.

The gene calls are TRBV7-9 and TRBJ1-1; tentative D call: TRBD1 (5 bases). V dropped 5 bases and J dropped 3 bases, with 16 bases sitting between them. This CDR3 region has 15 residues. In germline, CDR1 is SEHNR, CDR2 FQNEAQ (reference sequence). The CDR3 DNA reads TGTGCCAGCAGCCCGGAATGGGGGGTGGACACTGAAGCTTTCTTT. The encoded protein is CASSPEWGVDTEAFF.

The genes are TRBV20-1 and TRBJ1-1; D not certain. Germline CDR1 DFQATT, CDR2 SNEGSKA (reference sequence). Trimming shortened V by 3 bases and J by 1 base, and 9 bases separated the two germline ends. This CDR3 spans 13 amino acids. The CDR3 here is CSASAWTNTEAFF. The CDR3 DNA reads TGCAGTGCTAGCGCTTGGACGAACACTGAAGCTTTCTTT.

CDR3 bases: TGCAGTGCTAGATTACGTTCCTACAATGAGCAGTACTTC. Amino acid sequence: CSARLRSYNEQYF. The rearrangement links TRBV20-1 to TRBJ2-1; D gene unclear. The DNA matches TRBJ2-7 better at its end, which makes the J call doubtful. Germline CDR1 is DFQATT and CDR2 is SNEGSKA (reference sequence). The CDR3 is 13 residues long.

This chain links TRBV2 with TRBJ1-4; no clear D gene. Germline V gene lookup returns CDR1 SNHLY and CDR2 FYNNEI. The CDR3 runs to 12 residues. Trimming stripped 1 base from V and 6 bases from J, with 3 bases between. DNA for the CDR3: TGTGCCAGCAGTGAAGGGGATGAAAAACTGTTTTTT. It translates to CASSEGDEKLFF.

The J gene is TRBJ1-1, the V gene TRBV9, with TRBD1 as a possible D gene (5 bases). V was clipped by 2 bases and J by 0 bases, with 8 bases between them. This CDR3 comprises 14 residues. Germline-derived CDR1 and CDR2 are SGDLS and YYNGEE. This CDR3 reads CASSVAGLNTEAFF. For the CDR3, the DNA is TGTGCCAGCAGCGTGGCGGGACTGAACACTGAAGCTTTCTTT.

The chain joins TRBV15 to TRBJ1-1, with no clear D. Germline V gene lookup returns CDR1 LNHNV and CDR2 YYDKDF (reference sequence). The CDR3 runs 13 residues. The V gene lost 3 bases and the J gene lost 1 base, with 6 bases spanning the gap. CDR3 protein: CATSRGSNTEAFF. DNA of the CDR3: TGTGCCACCAGCAGGGGCTCGAACACTGAAGCTTTCTTT.

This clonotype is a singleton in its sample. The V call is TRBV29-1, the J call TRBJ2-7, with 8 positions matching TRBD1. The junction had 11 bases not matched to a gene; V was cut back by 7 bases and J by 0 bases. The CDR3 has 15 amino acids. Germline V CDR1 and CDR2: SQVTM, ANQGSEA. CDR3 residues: CSARTRDRSSYEQYF. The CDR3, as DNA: TGCAGCGCCCGGACCCGGGACAGGAGCTCCTACGAGCAGTACTTC.

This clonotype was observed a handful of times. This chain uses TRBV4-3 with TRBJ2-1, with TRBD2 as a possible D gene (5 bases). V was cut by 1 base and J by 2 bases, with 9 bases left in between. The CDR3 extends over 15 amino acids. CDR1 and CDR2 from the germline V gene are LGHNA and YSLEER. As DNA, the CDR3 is TGCGCCAGCAGCCAAGCGGGATTAACCTACAATGAGCAGTTCTTC. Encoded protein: CASSQAGLTYNEQFF.

This CDR3 is CSARADPGTSGGTDTQYF. The CDR3 region has the DNA TGCAGTGCTAGAGCCGACCCCGGGACTAGCGGGGGCACAGATACGCAGTATTTT. This chain joins TRBV20-1 and TRBJ2-3, with TRBD2 identical over 13 bases. Trimming removed 1 base from V and 1 base from J; junction bases left unmatched: 8. Germline V gives CDR1 DFQATT, CDR2 SNEGSKA (reference sequence). The CDR3 is 18 residues long.